This T cell receptor (beta chain) was sequenced in a study of regulatory T cells in long-lasting Graves disease. Combining iRepertoire HTBI primers with Arm-PCR of CDR3 regions, the authors built TCR beta libraries. TCRdb ran MiXCR on the multiplex PCR reads and lists one entry per CDR3 protein. The sample holds 300,000 or so distinct CDR3 sequences, around 20% seen once. V was trimmed by 3 bases and J by 0 bases, leaving 8 bases between them. CDR1 and CDR2 from the germline V gene are LNHDA and SQIVND (reference sequence). The CDR3 length is 14 residues. The time point here: persistent/refractory GD, antithyroid drugs over 5 years with positive TRAb. Construction of the TCR library relied on RNA isolated from PBMCs. In its sample, this clonotype was seen many times.

The rearrangement uses TRBV19 and TRBJ1-2; D may be TRBD1 (5 bases). The sample was peripheral blood mononuclear cells (PBMCs), taken when the disease was refractory, from a patient treated with antithyroid drugs. The TCR was taken from a female donor with Graves disease. Here the CDR3 reads CASSMQGANYGYTF. CDR3 DNA sequence: TGTGCCAGTAGTATGCAGGGCGCTAACTATGGCTACACCTTC. Variable domain in full (rest from reference TRBV19 and TRBJ1-2): DGGITQSPKYLFRKEGQNVTLSCEQNLNHDAMYWYRQDPGQGLRLIYYSQIVNDFQKGDIAEGYSVSREKKESFPLTVTSAQKNPTAFYLCASSMQGANYGYTFGSGTRLTVV.